Below, 23 T cell receptor beta chains from the same sample are listed, as sequenced in a study of T cells in tuberculosis. Repertoires were generated with immunoSEQ multiplex PCR, while TCRdb's copy carries only in-frame clones and drops some. The table records 25,000 to 30,000 clones, about 90% of them present only once. Time point in this sample: new active TB diagnosis, blood taken before or within 7 days of starting treatment. Source: PBMCs, taken at tuberculosis diagnosis. These receptors were obtained from an adult with tuberculosis.

The rearrangement links TRBV19 to TRBJ1-2; maybe TRBD1 (5 bases). The V gene's germline CDR1 is LNHDA and CDR2 SQIVND (reference sequence). Trimming removed 5 bases at V and 8 bases at J, with 12 bases between. The CDR3 runs to 12 residues. The CDR3 DNA sequence: TGTGCCAGTAGTTCCCAGGGAATGGGCTACACCTTC. Amino acids: CASSSQGMGYTF.

The rearrangement uses TRBV6-5 and TRBJ2-3; D gene uncertain. V was cut by 2 bases and J by 4 bases, with 7 bases left in between. This CDR3 comprises 13 residues. Germline CDR1 MNHEY, CDR2 SVGAGI. CDR3: CASSYRVADTQYF. In nucleotides, the CDR3 is TGTGCCAGCAGTTACCGAGTGGCAGATACGCAGTATTTT.

The V and J genes are TRBV6-6 and TRBJ2-7; 11 nucleotides match TRBD2. Trimming cost V 4 bases and J 4 bases; bases outside gene matches: 3. CDR1 and CDR2 from the germline V gene are MNHNY and SVGAGI (reference sequence). This CDR3 has 14 residues. CDR3 DNA sequence: TGTGCCAGCAGTTCCGCTAGCGGGAGGTACGAGCAGTACTTC. It translates to CASSSASGRYEQYF.

The V gene is TRBV28, the J gene TRBJ1-5; D not certain. Trimming pared 9 bases from V and 3 bases from J, leaving 9 bases between. Germline V gene data show CDR1 as MDHEN and CDR2 as SYDVKM. The CDR3 runs to 12 residues. CDR3 sequence (DNA): TGTGCCAGTACAGACAACAATCAGCCCCAGCATTTT. Its translation is CASTDNNQPQHF. The complete variable domain, with remaining parts taken from reference TRBV28 and TRBJ1-5, reads DVKVTQSSRYLVKRTGEKVFLECVQDMDHENMFWYRQDPGLGLRLIYFSYDVKMKEKGDIPEGYSVSREKKERFSLILESASTNQTSMYLCASTDNNQPQHFGDGTRLSIL.

The CDR3 reads CASSAPGQGWETQYF. The CDR3 DNA reads TGTGCCAGCAGTGCCCCGGGACAGGGGTGGGAGACCCAGTACTTC. V is TRBV6-1 and J is TRBJ2-5; 10 positions agree with TRBD1. The CDR3 consists of 15 residues. V dropped 4 bases and J dropped 5; count of bases not matched to a gene: 7. Germline assignment: CDR1 MNHNS and CDR2 SASEGT.

This rearrangement joins TRBV6-6 to TRBJ1-1; TRBD1 matches 9 bases. The CDR3 covers 16 residues. J gave up 1 base and V 2 bases, and 5 bases lay outside the gene matches. Germline CDR1 MNHNY, CDR2 SVGAGI (reference sequence). CDR3 amino acids: CASSYATGGGNTEAFF. The CDR3 region has the DNA TGTGCCAGCAGTTACGCGACAGGGGGTGGGAACACTGAAGCTTTCTTT.

This chain connects TRBV30 to TRBJ1-5; unclear D gene. Trimming left V 3 bases short and J 1 base short, with 10 bases between. There are 14 residues in the CDR3. Germline CDR1 reads GTSNPN; CDR2 reads SVGIG (reference sequence). This CDR3 is CAWSGSRSNQPQHF. As DNA, the CDR3 is TGTGCCTGGAGCGGGTCGAGGAGCAATCAGCCCCAGCATTTT.

Only a few counts were recorded for this clone. This chain links TRBV5-4 with TRBJ2-7; 7 positions agree with TRBD1. Germline V lookup: CDR1 SGHNT, CDR2 YYREEE (reference sequence). The CDR3 has 15 residues. The V and J ends lost 5 bases and 2 bases, in that order; junction bases with no gene match: 10. The DNA for the CDR3 is TGTGCCAGCAGTTCGGACAGGCACCTCCCCTACGAGCAGTACTTC. It encodes CASSSDRHLPYEQYF.

The chain links TRBV6-5 to TRBJ2-7; 7 nucleotides match TRBD2. This CDR3 contains 15 residues. Germline V gives CDR1 MNHEY, CDR2 SVGAGI. Trimming removed 6 bases from V and 0 bases from J; junction bases left unmatched: 8. For the CDR3, the DNA is TGTGCCAGCAGCTGGACTAGTTTGAGCTCCTACGAGCAGTACTTC. The encoded protein is CASSWTSLSSYEQYF.

CDR3 bases: TGTGCCAGCAGCATGTCGATGCGGGGGGGCCCGAGCACAGATACGCAGTATTTT. As protein: CASSMSMRGGPSTDTQYF. This chain connects TRBV5-4 to TRBJ2-3; TRBD2 matches 9 bases. Germline-derived CDR1 and CDR2 are SGHNT and YYREEE (reference sequence). The V and J ends lost 4 bases and 0 bases, in that order; junction bases with no gene match: 12. CDR3 length: 18 residues.

V usage is TRBV19 and J usage is TRBJ1-5; D call uncertain. The CDR3 runs to 15 residues. The germline V gene has CDR1 LNHDA and CDR2 SQIVND (reference sequence). With 5 bases removed from V and 4 bases from J, the gap between germline ends came to 15 bases. The CDR3 DNA follows: TGTGCCAGTAGTCCCGACCGGGTGCGAAATCAGCCCCAGCATTTT. It codes for CASSPDRVRNQPQHF.

V usage is TRBV6-5 and J usage is TRBJ2-5; D remains unclear. V gave up 6 bases and J gave up 5 bases, with 16 bases separating them. The CDR3 totals 14 residues. Germline CDR1 reads MNHEY; CDR2 reads SVGAGI. The CDR3 nucleotides read TGTGCCAGCAGCCCTGCGGTCCCCTCGGAGACCCAGTACTTC. It is translated as CASSPAVPSETQYF.

The rearrangement links TRBV13 to TRBJ2-5, with TRBD2 identical over 8 bases. J lost 6 bases, V lost 4 bases, and 4 bases had no gene match. This CDR3 has 13 amino acids. Germline loops: CDR1 PRHDT, CDR2 FYEKMQ (reference sequence). The CDR3 DNA follows: TGTGCCAGCAGCTGGGGACTAGGGAAGACCCAGTACTTC. This sequence encodes CASSWGLGKTQYF.

The J gene is TRBJ2-7, the V gene TRBV5-6, with D hard to call. Between the trimmed V and J ends, which lost 2 bases and 0 bases, there was a span of 9 bases. Germline CDR1 SGHDT, CDR2 YYEEEE. The CDR3 spans 14 residues. The DNA for the CDR3 is TGTGCCAGCAGCTTAGGCGGATACTCCTACGAGCAGTACTTC. It specifies CASSLGGYSYEQYF.

The chain is built from TRBV18 and TRBJ1-1, with 7 positions matching TRBD1. The CDR3 is 16 residues long. From germline, CDR1 is KGHSH and CDR2 LQKENI. V gave up 5 bases and J gave up 12 bases; unmatched junction bases: 21. The chain's CDR3 is CASSTNFPSGTVHPFF. DNA for the CDR3: TGTGCCAGCTCAACCAACTTCCCTTCAGGGACAGTACACCCTTTCTTT.

This clone showed up just once. This chain uses TRBV4-2 with TRBJ2-2, with a weak D call TRBD2 (6 bases). V lost 0 bases and J lost 3, with 11 bases in between. Germline assignment: CDR1 LGHNA and CDR2 YNFKEQ. CDR3 length: 16 amino acids. The CDR3 loop reads CASSQDGRPDTGELFF. Written as DNA, the CDR3 is TGTGCCAGCAGCCAAGACGGGAGACCGGACACCGGGGAGCTGTTTTTT.

The chain links TRBV19 to TRBJ1-4; 7 bases align to TRBD1. Unmatched junction bases numbered 3, after V lost 4 bases and J lost 4 bases. Germline CDR1 LNHDA, CDR2 SQIVND (reference sequence). CDR3 length equals 14 residues. CDR3 DNA: TGTGCCAGTAGTAAGGGACAGAGTAATGAAAAACTGTTTTTT. Its protein product is CASSKGQSNEKLFF.

The chain couples TRBV27 to TRBJ1-5, with a tentative D call TRBD1 (5 bases). This CDR3 is 13 amino acids long. The germline gives CDR1 MNHEY, CDR2 SMNVEV (reference sequence). Deletions cut 6 bases from V and 4 bases from J, with 10 bases between. The CDR3 DNA is TGTGCCAGCAGACGACAGATGAATCAGCCCCAGCATTTT. It is translated as CASRRQMNQPQHF.

The rearrangement links TRBV27 to TRBJ1-1, with 9 bases lining up with TRBD1. After removal of 5 bases from V and 1 base from J, the junction contained 5 bases not matched to a gene. Per the germline V gene, CDR1 is MNHEY and CDR2 is SMNVEV (reference sequence). This CDR3 spans 15 amino acids. CDR3 DNA sequence: TGTGCCAGCAGTCGCCCGGGACAGGGGAACACTGAAGCTTTCTTT. This codes for CASSRPGQGNTEAFF.

V and J are TRBV23-1 and TRBJ1-1; 7 bases are shared with TRBD1. TRBV23-1 is an open reading frame whose function is uncertain. This CDR3 contains 16 residues. J gave up 1 base and V 8 bases, and 13 bases lay outside the gene matches. The CDR3 DNA is TGCGCCAGCTGTCGGGCGGACAGGCGCTGGAACACTGAAGCTTTCTTT. Translated: CASCRADRRWNTEAFF.

The V and J genes are TRBV25-1 and TRBJ1-5, with 12 bases fitting TRBD1. Germline V gene sequence: CDR1 MGHDK, CDR2 SYGVNS. The ends lost 3 bases at V and 3 bases at J; junction bases unmatched: 0. This CDR3 is 15 amino acids long. CDR3 sequence: CASSEGQGANQPQHF. DNA for the CDR3: TGTGCCAGCAGTGAGGGACAGGGGGCCAATCAGCCCCAGCATTTT.

The rearrangement uses TRBV5-1 and TRBJ1-4; TRBD1 is a possible D gene (6 bases). Germline loops: CDR1 SGHRS, CDR2 YFSETQ. Trimming left V 4 bases short and J 8 bases short, with 18 bases between. The CDR3 length is 15 residues. In DNA, the CDR3 is TGCGCCAGCAGCCCGGCGGCCGGGACAAAGGAAAAACTGTTTTTT. It codes for CASSPAAGTKEKLFF.

This chain uses TRBV11-3 with TRBJ2-3, with unresolved D. Germline CDR1 and CDR2: SGHNT and YENEEA. V was trimmed by 5 bases and J by 5 bases, leaving 11 bases between them. This CDR3 contains 13 residues. The CDR3 spells CASSAYSGDTQYF. CDR3 DNA sequence: TGTGCCAGCAGCGCCTATAGTGGAGATACGCAGTATTTT.